This entry lists 27 T cell receptor beta chains sequenced from one sample in a study of neurological immune-mediated disorders. TCRdb recomputed calls from the 5' RACE reads with MiXCR, one row per CDR3 protein. The sample holds roughly 80,000 distinct CDR3 sequences, 5.8% seen once. Sample time point: longitudinal time-point 2. The specimen was PBMCs. These receptors were obtained from a woman in her sixties with multiple sclerosis.

Worth noting for this clonotype: This sequence may be a read error, since a much larger clone differs from it by one base. The rearrangement uses TRBV7-2 and TRBJ1-2, with D maybe TRBD1 (5 bases). CDR1 is SGHTA, CDR2 FQGNSA, per germline. V lost 10 bases to trimming and J lost 4 bases, with 22 bases between them. CDR3 length: 15 residues. CDR3 loop: CANSRGTPVGYGYTF. CDR3 sequence (DNA): TGTGCCAACAGTCGTGGGACCCCCGTGGGCTATGGCTACACCTTC.

This clonotype has only a few counts. J is TRBJ2-2 and V is TRBV3-1; TRBD2 is a possible D gene (6 bases). Per the germline V gene, CDR1 is LGHDT and CDR2 is YNNKEL (reference sequence). V lost 2 bases to trimming and J lost 3 bases, with 13 bases between them. The CDR3 totals 16 residues. CDR3 nucleotides: TGTGCCAGCAGCCAACCGACCGGGAGCTACACCGGGGAGCTGTTTTTT. Amino acids: CASSQPTGSYTGELFF.

The chain links TRBV19 to TRBJ2-4, with unresolved D. From germline, CDR1 is LNHDA and CDR2 SQIVND (reference sequence). V gave up 10 bases and J gave up 3 bases, with 16 bases separating them. The CDR3 loop spans 14 amino acids. CDR3: CATKDGVVKNIQYF. The CDR3 bases are TGTGCCACTAAGGACGGCGTCGTCAAAAACATTCAGTACTTC.

This clonotype was found many times. V usage is TRBV29-1 and J usage is TRBJ1-1; D is undetermined. Germline CDR1 and CDR2: SQVTM and ANQGSEA. This CDR3 region has 11 residues. Trimming shortened V by 4 bases and J by 1 base, and 4 bases separated the two germline ends. CDR3 DNA sequence: TGCAGCGTTGCATGGAACACTGAAGCTTTCTTT. This encodes CSVAWNTEAFF.

With respect to this clonotype: A much larger clone lies one base from this, so it may be a read error. V and J are TRBV7-2 and TRBJ2-7; D may be TRBD1 (5 bases). The germline gives CDR1 SGHTA, CDR2 FQGNSA. The CDR3 runs 13 residues. Trimming took 7 bases from V and 4 from J, leaving 14 bases between them. The CDR3 coding sequence is TGTGCCAGCACCCGACAGATAAAGTACGAGCAGTACTTC. Amino acids: CASTRQIKYEQYF.

Ten or more counts support this clonotype. The V and J genes are TRBV5-1 and TRBJ2-1; 10 nucleotides align to TRBD1. CDR1 and CDR2 (germline): SGHRS, YFSETQ. Trimming cost V 1 base and J 5 bases; bases outside gene matches: 6. The CDR3 has 16 amino acids. The CDR3 DNA follows: TGCGCCAGCAGCTTGCCGAGGACAGGGGGTAACAATGAGCAGTTCTTC. Protein sequence: CASSLPRTGGNNEQFF.

This clonotype was seen a handful of times. This rearrangement joins TRBV9 to TRBJ2-3, with D perhaps TRBD2 (5 bases). V was clipped by 1 base and J by 4 bases, with 7 bases between them. CDR1 SGDLS and CDR2 YYNGEE come from the germline V gene. This CDR3 region has 13 residues. The CDR3 DNA follows: TGTGCCAGCAGCGTATCCGGGGCAGATACGCAGTATTTT. Its translation: CASSVSGADTQYF.

This clonotype was seen at least ten times. The chain carries TRBV12-3 or TRBV12-4 and TRBJ1-4; D not resolved. V shed 5 bases and J shed 8 bases, with 15 bases lying between them. This CDR3 is 14 amino acids long. The CDR3 DNA sequence: TGTGCCAGCAGTCCGCGGCCCTGGATGGAAAAACTGTTTTTT. Amino acid sequence: CASSPRPWMEKLFF.

The J gene is TRBJ2-7, the V gene TRBV20-1, with TRBD1 matching 10 bases. The CDR3 is 13 residues long. Germline loops: CDR1 DFQATT, CDR2 SNEGSKA (reference sequence). V was pared by 4 bases and J by 4 bases, with 4 bases of the junction left unmatched. CDR3 protein: CSANRDRGYEQYF. CDR3 DNA sequence: TGCAGTGCTAACCGGGACAGGGGATACGAGCAGTACTTC.

At least ten counts were recorded for this clonotype. The V call is TRBV20-1, the J call TRBJ1-1, with 7 bases fitting TRBD1. The CDR3 has 14 amino acids. V shed 4 bases and J 0 bases; nucleotides not matched to a gene: 5. Germline loops: CDR1 DFQATT, CDR2 SNEGSKA (reference sequence). This CDR3 reads CSAKTGTLNTEAFF. The CDR3 DNA follows: TGCAGTGCTAAGACAGGGACCCTGAACACTGAAGCTTTCTTT.

This clonotype was counted only a few times. The chain is built from TRBV2 and TRBJ2-5; 12 bases are shared with TRBD2. Per the germline V gene, CDR1 is SNHLY and CDR2 is FYNNEI. The CDR3 runs to 15 residues. J gave up 5 bases and V 5 bases, and 6 bases lay outside the gene matches. CDR3 coding DNA: TGTGCCAGCAGTCGGACTAGCGGGGACGTGGAGACCCAGTACTTC. It specifies CASSRTSGDVETQYF.

This clonotype occurred many times. The rearrangement joins TRBV29-1 to TRBJ2-2; D perhaps matches TRBD1 (5 bases). The CDR3 contains 11 residues. Germline lookup yields CDR1 SQVTM and CDR2 ANQGSEA. V was cut by 4 bases and J by 6 bases, with 6 bases left in between. CDR3 sequence (DNA): TGCAGCGTTGCAGGGCCCGGGGAGCTGTTTTTT. It codes for CSVAGPGELFF.

The V gene is TRBV5-5, the J gene TRBJ1-2, with a tentative D call TRBD1 (5 bases). Germline CDR1 and CDR2: SGHKS and YYEKEE (reference sequence). V shed 1 base and J shed 4 bases, with 14 bases lying between them. The CDR3 is 15 amino acids. The CDR3 here is CASSLSSGDGYGYTF. The CDR3, as DNA: TGTGCCAGCAGCTTGTCTTCGGGGGACGGCTATGGCTACACCTTC.

The chain carries TRBV2 and TRBJ2-3; D is possibly TRBD1 or TRBD2 (6 bases each). The germline V gene has CDR1 SNHLY and CDR2 FYNNEI. The CDR3 spans 14 residues. Trimming left V 7 bases short and J 6 bases short, with 17 bases between. The CDR3 loop is CASMIGGRSDTQYF. The CDR3 nucleotides read TGTGCCAGCATGATAGGGGGGCGGTCGGATACGCAGTATTTT.

This clonotype was observed many times. The V call is TRBV6-6, the J call TRBJ1-5; TRBD1 is a possible D gene (5 bases). V lost 6 bases and J 6 bases, leaving 24 bases between the germline ends. Per germline, CDR1 MNHNY and CDR2 SVGAGI (reference sequence). The CDR3 runs to 17 residues. DNA for the CDR3: TGTGCCAGCAGAATCAATCGCGGCAGGGATGACGGTCAGCCCCAGCATTTT. The encoded protein is CASRINRGRDDGQPQHF.

This clonotype was seen repeatedly, ten times or more. CDR3 in amino acids: CASSFSRDRGWGNSPLHF. The CDR3 nucleotides are TGCGCCAGCAGCTTTTCCCGGGACAGGGGTTGGGGGAATTCACCCCTCCACTTT. V usage is TRBV5-1 and J usage is TRBJ1-6; TRBD1 agrees at 10 bases. The CDR3 is 18 residues long. J gave up 7 bases and V 2 bases, and 12 bases lay outside the gene matches. Germline V gene data show CDR1 as SGHRS and CDR2 as YFSETQ.

This clonotype showed up many times. The genes are TRBV7-6 and TRBJ1-5; D not certain. This CDR3 is built from 13 residues. Trimming took 0 bases from V and 5 from J, leaving 5 bases between them. Germline lookup yields CDR1 SGHVS and CDR2 FNYEAQ. The CDR3 reads CASSLAGDQPQHF. The CDR3 nucleotides are TGTGCCAGCAGCTTAGCAGGAGATCAGCCCCAGCATTTT.

At least ten counts were recorded for this clonotype. The chain couples TRBV10-2 to TRBJ2-7; D may be TRBD1 or TRBD2 (5 bases each). The CDR3 has 17 amino acids. Germline V CDR1 and CDR2: WSHSY, SAAADI. The V end lost 7 bases, the J end lost 2 bases, and 24 bases lay between the germline ends. CDR3 in amino acids: CASTPWTGDVGPYEQYF. CDR3 in DNA: TGCGCCAGCACTCCGTGGACCGGGGACGTAGGGCCCTACGAGCAGTACTTC.

There are many counts of this clonotype. The J gene is TRBJ1-1, the V gene TRBV29-1, with D possibly being TRBD1 (6 bases). From germline, CDR1 is SQVTM and CDR2 ANQGSEA. Trimming took off 6 bases at V and 1 base at J, with 15 bases between the two ends. CDR3 length: 14 amino acids. The CDR3 region has the DNA TGCAGCGTCTTCTCCGGGACATCGAACACTGAAGCTTTCTTT. This encodes CSVFSGTSNTEAFF.

This clonotype was seen ten or more times. J is TRBJ2-5 and V is TRBV9, with 8 bases aligning to TRBD2. The germline V gene encodes CDR1 SGDLS and CDR2 YYNGEE. The CDR3 covers 15 residues. V shed 0 bases and J 1 base; nucleotides not matched to a gene: 2. The CDR3 region is CASSVAGGPQETQYF. The CDR3 nucleotides are TGTGCCAGCAGCGTAGCGGGGGGGCCCCAAGAGACCCAGTACTTC.

This clonotype was seen repeatedly, ten times or more. V is TRBV12-3 or TRBV12-4 and J is TRBJ1-3, with unresolved D. Trimming removed 3 bases from V and 1 base from J, with 10 bases in between. The CDR3 has 15 residues. CDR3 region: CASSFSETSGNTIYF. The CDR3 bases are TGTGCCAGCAGTTTTTCTGAGACATCTGGAAACACCATATATTTT.

Ten or more counts support this clonotype. In nucleotides, the CDR3 is TGTGCCATCAGTGAACCTAGGACAGGGGCCACCTACGAGCAGTACTTC. As protein: CAISEPRTGATYEQYF. This chain links TRBV10-3 with TRBJ2-7; TRBD1 matches 9 bases. CDR1 is ENHRY and CDR2 is SYGVKD in the germline V gene. Trimming cost V 3 bases and J 2 bases; bases outside gene matches: 8. The CDR3 covers 16 residues.

This clonotype has at least ten counts. The CDR3 nucleotides are TGTGCCAGCAGCACACTAGCGGGGGGGCCGTACAATGAGCAGTTCTTC. This codes for CASSTLAGGPYNEQFF. The V and J genes are TRBV12-3 or TRBV12-4 and TRBJ2-1, with 13 bases that match TRBD2. The V segment lost 6 bases and the J segment 4 bases; nucleotides outside the gene matches: 6. The CDR3 contains 16 residues.

This clonotype came up many times. The chain links TRBV20-1 to TRBJ2-6, with D unresolved. The CDR3 has 12 amino acids. V gave up 6 bases and J gave up 0 bases, with 3 bases separating them. CDR1 is DFQATT and CDR2 is SNEGSKA in the germline V gene (reference sequence). CDR3 in DNA: TGCAGTGCCCGCTCTGGGGCCAACGTCCTGACTTTC. Its translation is CSARSGANVLTF.

V and J are TRBV28 and TRBJ2-4, with 9 bases fitting TRBD1. With 6 bases clipped from V and 8 bases from J, the junction kept 20 bases outside the gene matches. This CDR3 contains 18 residues. The germline V gene has CDR1 MDHEN and CDR2 SYDVKM. This CDR3 reads CASSQTGGTGTGLDIQYF. CDR3 sequence (DNA): TGTGCCAGCAGCCAAACCGGGGGTACCGGGACAGGGTTAGACATTCAGTACTTC. Full variable domain (rest looked up from reference TRBV28 and TRBJ2-4): DVKVTQSSRYLVKRTGEKVFLECVQDMDHENMFWYRQDPGLGLRLIYFSYDVKMKEKGDIPEGYSVSREKKERFSLILESASTNQTSMYLCASSQTGGTGTGLDIQYFGAGTRLSVL.

In its sample, this clonotype was seen many times. The chain uses TRBV3-1 and TRBJ1-2; maybe TRBD1 (6 bases). From germline, CDR1 is LGHDT and CDR2 YNNKEL (reference sequence). This CDR3 spans 15 amino acids. V dropped 1 base and J dropped 8 bases, with 17 bases sitting between them. The CDR3 DNA reads as TGTGCCAGCAGCCAAGGCCCGGGGGGGGCAGGAGGCTACACCTTC. It encodes CASSQGPGGAGGYTF.

The CDR3 reads CATSRAGQPNEKLFF. As DNA, the CDR3 is TGTGCCACCAGCAGAGCGGGACAGCCCAATGAAAAACTGTTTTTT. The gene calls are TRBV15 and TRBJ1-4; 7 nucleotides agree with TRBD1. The germline V gene has CDR1 LNHNV and CDR2 YYDKDF (reference sequence). CDR3 length equals 15 residues. The V gene end was trimmed by 1 base and the J gene end by 5 bases; junction bases not matched to a gene: 4.